These 14 T cell receptor beta chains share one sample of origin, sequenced in a study of T cell repertoires in cytomegalovirus infection. TCRdb redid the calling of the reads with MiXCR, one entry per CDR3 protein. The table shows about 180,000 distinct CDR3 sequences, with around 14% occurring only once. Sequenced: PBMCs. The receptors derive from a human donor in good health (CMV status not recorded). Some clones in this sample may be carry-over from other donors' samples.

The chain employs TRBV7-9 and TRBJ2-2; D may be TRBD1 (6 bases). CDR1 and CDR2 (germline): SEHNR, FQNEAQ (reference sequence). The V end lost 5 bases, the J end lost 0 bases, and 13 bases lay between the germline ends. This CDR3 spans 16 amino acids. The CDR3 here is CASSTLQGTNTGELFF. The CDR3 coding sequence is TGTGCCAGCAGCACCCTACAGGGAACGAACACCGGGGAGCTGTTTTTT.

This clonotype was seen repeatedly, ten times or more. This rearrangement joins TRBV7-9 to TRBJ2-3, with D perhaps TRBD1 (5 bases). The V end was cut by 5 bases, the J end by 2 bases, with 11 bases between. This CDR3 comprises 14 residues. In germline, CDR1 is SEHNR, CDR2 FQNEAQ (reference sequence). The CDR3 loop reads CASSRPTVTDTQYF. CDR3 sequence (DNA): TGTGCCAGCAGCCGTCCGACAGTCACAGATACGCAGTATTTT.

This clonotype was seen at least ten times. The chain couples TRBV7-2 to TRBJ1-5; D ambiguous. The CDR3 runs 18 residues. The germline V and J ends were trimmed by 1 base and 0 bases, with 16 bases remaining between them. CDR1 is SGHTA and CDR2 is FQGNSA in the germline V gene. The CDR3: CASSLVAGWQYSNQPQHF. For the CDR3, the DNA is TGTGCCAGCAGCTTAGTGGCTGGTTGGCAGTATAGCAATCAGCCCCAGCATTTT. The full variable domain, in which reference TRBV7-2 and TRBJ1-5 provide the parts outside the CDR3, is GAGVSQSPSNKVTEKGKDVELRCDPISGHTALYWYRQSLGQGLEFLIYFQGNSAPDKSGLPSDRFSAERTGGSVSTLTIQRTQQEDSAVYLCASSLVAGWQYSNQPQHFGDGTRLSIL.

The table lists this clonotype with many counts. The V gene is TRBV6-4, the J gene TRBJ2-7; the match to TRBD1 covers 7 bases. This CDR3 contains 14 residues. Unmatched junction bases numbered 6, after V lost 4 bases and J lost 3 bases. In germline, CDR1 is MRHNA, CDR2 SNTAGT. The CDR3 spells CASSAPGQSYEQYF. CDR3 DNA sequence: TGTGCCAGCAGTGCACCGGGACAGAGCTACGAGCAGTACTTC.

This chain links TRBV19 with TRBJ2-1; D is undetermined. V was clipped by 2 bases and J by 5 bases, with 13 bases between them. The CDR3 covers 15 residues. Germline V gene lookup returns CDR1 LNHDA and CDR2 SQIVND (reference sequence). This CDR3 reads CASSIFQTRNNEQFF. The CDR3 DNA is TGTGCCAGTAGTATATTCCAGACGAGGAACAATGAGCAGTTCTTC.

This clonotype was seen only a few times. J is TRBJ1-3 and V is TRBV12-3 or TRBV12-4, with D unresolved. The V and J ends lost 2 bases and 1 base respectively, with 3 bases between them. This CDR3 spans 13 amino acids. The CDR3 nucleotides read TGTGCCAGCAGTTTAATGTCTGGAAACACCATATATTTT. Translating it yields CASSLMSGNTIYF.

Ten or more counts support this clonotype. The J gene is TRBJ1-1, the V gene TRBV2; perhaps TRBD1 as D (6 bases). The CDR3 length is 11 residues. In germline, CDR1 is SNHLY, CDR2 FYNNEI. Trimming removed 4 bases from V and 8 bases from J, with 8 bases in between. Written as DNA, the CDR3 is TGTGCCAGCAGTGGAACAGGGGAAGCTTTCTTT. This codes for CASSGTGEAFF.

The chain is built from TRBV19 and TRBJ2-3; no definite D call. The CDR3 consists of 11 residues. V was pared by 7 bases and J by 3 bases, with 5 bases between. CDR1 and CDR2 (germline): LNHDA, SQIVND (reference sequence). The CDR3 here is CASNQTDTQYF. The DNA of the CDR3 is TGTGCCAGTAACCAAACAGATACGCAGTATTTT.

This clonotype has only a few counts. The J gene is TRBJ1-1, the V gene TRBV12-3 or TRBV12-4; D uncertain. The CDR3 totals 13 residues. V was clipped by 1 base and J by 4 bases, with 7 bases between them. CDR3 sequence (DNA): TGTGCCAGCAGTTTAGAATGGGGCACTGAAGCTTTCTTT. Its translation: CASSLEWGTEAFF.

The table lists this clonotype with a few counts. This rearrangement joins TRBV14 to TRBJ1-1; 8 bases line up with TRBD1. The J segment lost 5 bases and the V segment lost 4 bases, leaving 12 bases of the junction unmatched. This CDR3 has 16 amino acids. CDR1 is SGHDN and CDR2 is FVKESK in the germline V gene. In nucleotides, the CDR3 is TGTGCCAGCAGCCTCGGGGCAGGGGGCGGCCGGACTGAAGCTTTCTTT. It is translated as CASSLGAGGGRTEAFF. Variable domain in full (rest from reference TRBV14 and TRBJ1-1): EAGVTQFPSHSVIEKGQTVTLRCDPISGHDNLYWYRRVMGKEIKFLLHFVKESKQDESGMPNNRFLAERTGGTYSTLKVQPAELEDSGVYFCASSLGAGGGRTEAFFGQGTRLTVV.

This clonotype came up many times. The chain combines TRBV12-3 or TRBV12-4 with TRBJ2-5; tentative D call: TRBD1 (6 bases). V was shortened by 6 bases and J by 4 bases, with 15 bases between the two germline ends. The CDR3 is 14 amino acids. The CDR3 bases are TGTGCCAGCAGGCTTTACAGGGTGAGAGAGACCCAGTACTTC. The encoded protein is CASRLYRVRETQYF.

The chain combines TRBV10-1 with TRBJ1-1; D uncertain. V gave up 2 bases and J gave up 1 base, with 2 bases separating them. CDR1 is WNHNN, CDR2 SYGVQD, per germline (reference sequence). The length of the CDR3 is 12 residues. CDR3 sequence reads: CASSEKNTEAFF. CDR3 nucleotide sequence: TGCGCCAGCAGTGAGAAGAACACTGAAGCTTTCTTT.

In this sample, this clonotype turned up a few times. The chain uses TRBV19 and TRBJ2-2; D unresolved. CDR3 length: 17 residues. V lost 3 bases to trimming and J lost 0 bases, with 14 bases between them. Germline loops: CDR1 LNHDA, CDR2 SQIVND (reference sequence). The CDR3 region has the DNA TGTGCCAGTAGTATCCTTTTAGCCATCGCGAACACCGGGGAGCTGTTTTTT. It specifies CASSILLAIANTGELFF.

This clonotype was seen only a few times. This rearrangement joins TRBV20-1 to TRBJ2-3; 9 bases map to TRBD2. The germline V gene encodes CDR1 DFQATT and CDR2 SNEGSKA (reference sequence). V was clipped by 3 bases and J by 0 bases; unmatched bases: 7. The CDR3 is 16 residues long. The CDR3 DNA reads TGCAGTGCTAGGATAACAACTAGCGGGAGCACAGATACGCAGTATTTT. Translated: CSARITTSGSTDTQYF.